This T cell receptor beta chain was obtained from a study of cytomegalovirus exposure and HLA in healthy donors (TCRdb year 2017). In terms of the full investigation: In an earlier analysis of roughly 590 of the donors, around 290 Gb of sequence data and about 110 million unique TCR beta sequences from 150 million to 200 million T cells were reported. Roughly 300 gigabases of sequencing data and around 80 million unique TCR sequences made up an early release that covered several hundred HLA-typed donors. Of the 300 to 500 genotyped donors, 81% were placed in the genetic ancestry cluster associated with self-reported Caucasian donors. The study was designed to test whether signatures of past pathogen exposure could be identified by cataloging public T cell receptors. The T cell repertoires of 550 to 850 subjects were profiled by immunosequencing and related to cytomegalovirus serostatus. Along with the approximately 650-subject first cohort, a separate validation cohort of over 90 different subjects was used. To predict cytomegalovirus infection status, the study brought together high-throughput TCR immunosequencing, statistical association of individual TCRs with disease status, and machine learning. To study patterns of TCR occurrence, a later analysis re-analyzed previously published TCR beta repertoires from around 670 donors and added high-resolution HLA genotyping. Rather than using new phenotypic data, the later analysis identified candidate immune exposures from TCR beta sequences and from how often those sequences occurred across donors. An earlier analysis of about 600 of the donors used high-throughput TCR beta sequencing to judge whether each TCR beta V gene segment behaved as functional or pseudogenic. Donor age, sex, ethnicity and CMV serostatus were collected together with the repertoire data. A later genetic analysis used genome-wide SNP genotypes for about 60% of the roughly 700 donors, treating that subset as a discovery cohort. All discovery cohort repertoires had been generated on a single sequencing platform. HLA typing covered class I and class II loci at four-digit resolution. Typing coverage differed by locus: A, B, C, DRB1 and DQB1 were typed in roughly 620-630 donors, DQA1 in about 500, DPA1 in around 580, and DPB1 in about 450. Roughly five DR-DQ haplotypes were treated as single units for association and clustering because of strong linkage in the cohort. Among about 360 genotyped donors of the cohort, an average of 235,054 unique TCR beta nucleotide sequences were sequenced per donor, around a sixth of them non-productive.

Concerning this clone itself: No cognate antigen has been identified for it. No base qualities exist here, and no much larger clone lies one base off it.

The cohort consisted of approximately 670 healthy bone marrow donors. At the time of sampling, all cohort members were nominally healthy, though unrecorded immune exposures were likely present. The donor was CMV seronegative and belonged to the group of 350 or so seronegative cohort members. Each donor provided a peripheral blood sample, and peripheral blood mononuclear cells were used for TCR beta sequencing. Genomic DNA extraction from the blood cell samples was performed with the Qiagen DNeasy Blood Extraction Kit. Library preparation used the immunoSEQ multiplex PCR assay. A mixture of 60 forward primers for TCR Vbeta segments and 13 reverse primers for TCR Jbeta segments was used in the multiplex PCR. The CDR3 region of rearranged TCR beta genes was amplified from genomic DNA by a multiplex PCR assay. Amplified TCR beta libraries were sequenced as 87-base-pair reads on the Illumina HiSeq System. In the source study's methods: A later analysis counted approximately 84 million unique TCR beta chains across the 600 to 850 repertoires, and roughly 10 million of these chains were shared by at least two donors. To remove PCR and sequencing errors, raw reads were error-corrected and collapsed into unique sequences using a nearest-neighbor algorithm that merged closely related sequences. To assign V, D and J gene segments, CDR3 sequences were aligned to IMGT reference sequences. For a sequence to be retained, a match of at least six nucleotides to both a V gene segment and a J gene segment was required. A rearrangement was called productive if the CDR3 had no stop codons and remained in frame with V and J, and every other rearrangement was called non-productive. Following IMGT convention, CDR3 was defined as the stretch from the second conserved V-encoded cysteine up to the conserved J-encoded phenylalanine. Sequences without an unambiguous match to a single V gene segment were excluded from the earlier analysis of a few hundred of the donors. In an earlier analysis of about 590 of the donors, a V segment was called functional when productive rearrangements were above 56.7%, and segregating when the standard deviation between donors exceeded 5%. A statistical classification framework was built to diagnose cytomegalovirus status from the catalog of TCR beta chain sequences. A later analysis assigned V and J genes by comparing TCR nucleotide sequences with IMGT/GENE-DB human TR gene sequences. Using the TCRdist pipeline, a later analysis assigned CDR3 sequences along with most-parsimonious VDJ recombination scenarios. In a later analysis, each TCR beta chain was defined by its CDR3 amino acid sequence together with its V-gene family, and reads lacking a unique V-gene family were excluded. In a later analysis, around 600 highly shared, low-generation-probability nucleotide sequences were removed to address suspected cross-contamination and a sequencing artifact. A later analysis calculated a clonal expansion index for each public chain from normalized within-repertoire ranks of inferred template counts. Generation probabilities in a later analysis came from a VDJ recombination model fitted to out-of-frame rearrangements, and those results were checked against IGoR. Hypergeometric tests were used in a later analysis to score TCR-TCR, TCR-HLA and TCR-CMV co-occurrence, with a repertoire-size bias correction applied to the TCR pairs. A later analysis estimated false discovery rates by permuting HLA or CMV assignments 20 times. A later analysis grouped co-occurring TCRs with DBSCAN, adding TCRdist sequence similarity when clustering within HLA-allele-positive subsets. Repertoires with fewer than 30,000 or more than 120,000 public chains, plus five repertoires with anomalous nucleotide sharing, were excluded from co-occurrence clustering. As stored in TCRdb, this immuneACCESS dataset retains in-frame rearrangements with V and J assigned. A fraction of the clones does not appear; measured against another copy, unresolved V genes explain less than half of the discrepancy, and the remainder lacks a known reason. Clone size and the V and J calls come from that table; the DNA yielded D and trimming. This sample comprises roughly 180,000 clones, about four fifths of them detected only once. In total, the top ten clones hold less than 2.5% of the sample.

Study-wide findings and limitations: When HLA alleles, especially DR and DQ, strongly co-occurred, attributing TCR associations to individual alleles was difficult. According to a later analysis, most CMV-associated TCR beta chains appeared to be HLA-restricted, and the HLA associations seemed to be driven largely by CMV exposure. V-gene and J-gene trimming of TCR beta chains was associated with a missense DCLRE1C variant in a later genetic analysis, and the association was replicated in an independent cohort. The authors suggested that the approach could potentially be extended to other disease states and immunological phenotypes. Specific HLA alleles were associated with 18,000 or so TCR beta sequences at a false discovery rate of 0.05 in a later analysis. A further reported finding was that TCR beta sequences accurately predicted the HLA-A and HLA-B alleles for most subjects in the first cohort. In vitro tests confirmed that a few of the cytomegalovirus-associated TCR beta chains recognize cytomegalovirus antigens. The classifier was reported to diagnose cytomegalovirus status with high specificity and sensitivity in both the original and validation cohorts. According to a later analysis, TCR association rates differed among HLA loci, with DRB1 alleles showing the most associated TCRs and HLA-C alleles showing the fewest. Most TCR sequences were observed very rarely across donors, whereas some public TCRs were present in many individuals. Linkage disequilibrium might explain the correlated functional status among segregating V segments, but an unknown experimental factor could not be excluded. A cluster of highly shared sequence variants was judged likely to be a technical artifact of the sequencing pipeline. Because counts were too low, about 17 rarely observed V segments, including chromosome 9 orphons, were excluded from the earlier analysis of several hundred of the donors. According to a later analysis, parvovirus B19, influenza, CMV and Epstein-Barr virus appeared linked to several top co-occurrence clusters. The presence/absence analyses assumed that sequencing depth was roughly uniform across donors, and that assumption may not be true. Compared with equally common non-associated chains, HLA-associated TCR beta chains in a later analysis were more clonally expanded and had lower generation probabilities. This cohort had only TCR beta chains sequenced, and the lack of alpha or paired-chain data limited which features could be detected. An earlier analysis of several hundred of the donors showed that most TCR beta V segments appeared in productive rearrangements either about 87% or about 30% of the time, which broadly matched IMGT annotations. A total of some 180 TCR beta chains were listed by the study as associated with cytomegalovirus. A later genetic analysis reported fewer N-insertions in productive TCRs among donors in an Asian-associated ancestry cluster than the roughly 670-donor mean. For the cohort, immune exposure information was limited to CMV serostatus. Because HLA typing was unavailable for some donors at each locus, only the typed subset was used in association tests.

This TCR derives from a male donor in good health and CMV-seronegative. The specimen sequenced was PBMCs.

The DNA reads TGCGCCAGCAGCCCGGAGGGCGTCACAGATACGCAGTATTTT. It translates to CASSPEGVTDTQYF. The sequence links TRBV5-1 to TRBJ2-3; perhaps TRBD2 is the D gene, with 6 bases matching. The cysteine opens and the phenylalanine closes a CDR3 of 14 amino acids. The kept DNA is CDR3 alone, 42 bases in frame from the first base. At the junction V is shortened by 4 bases and J by 2 bases, with 11 bases in between. As encoded in the germline V gene, CDR1 is SGHRS while CDR2 is YFSETQ. Here the CDR3 is joined to the reference TRBV5-1 and TRBJ2-3 genes, and the full variable domain is: KAGVTQTPRYLIKTRGQQVTLSCSPISGHRSVSWYQQTPGQGLQFLFEYFSETQRNKGNFPGRFSGRQFSNSRSEMNVSTLELGDSALYLCASSPEGVTDTQYFGPGTRLTVL.